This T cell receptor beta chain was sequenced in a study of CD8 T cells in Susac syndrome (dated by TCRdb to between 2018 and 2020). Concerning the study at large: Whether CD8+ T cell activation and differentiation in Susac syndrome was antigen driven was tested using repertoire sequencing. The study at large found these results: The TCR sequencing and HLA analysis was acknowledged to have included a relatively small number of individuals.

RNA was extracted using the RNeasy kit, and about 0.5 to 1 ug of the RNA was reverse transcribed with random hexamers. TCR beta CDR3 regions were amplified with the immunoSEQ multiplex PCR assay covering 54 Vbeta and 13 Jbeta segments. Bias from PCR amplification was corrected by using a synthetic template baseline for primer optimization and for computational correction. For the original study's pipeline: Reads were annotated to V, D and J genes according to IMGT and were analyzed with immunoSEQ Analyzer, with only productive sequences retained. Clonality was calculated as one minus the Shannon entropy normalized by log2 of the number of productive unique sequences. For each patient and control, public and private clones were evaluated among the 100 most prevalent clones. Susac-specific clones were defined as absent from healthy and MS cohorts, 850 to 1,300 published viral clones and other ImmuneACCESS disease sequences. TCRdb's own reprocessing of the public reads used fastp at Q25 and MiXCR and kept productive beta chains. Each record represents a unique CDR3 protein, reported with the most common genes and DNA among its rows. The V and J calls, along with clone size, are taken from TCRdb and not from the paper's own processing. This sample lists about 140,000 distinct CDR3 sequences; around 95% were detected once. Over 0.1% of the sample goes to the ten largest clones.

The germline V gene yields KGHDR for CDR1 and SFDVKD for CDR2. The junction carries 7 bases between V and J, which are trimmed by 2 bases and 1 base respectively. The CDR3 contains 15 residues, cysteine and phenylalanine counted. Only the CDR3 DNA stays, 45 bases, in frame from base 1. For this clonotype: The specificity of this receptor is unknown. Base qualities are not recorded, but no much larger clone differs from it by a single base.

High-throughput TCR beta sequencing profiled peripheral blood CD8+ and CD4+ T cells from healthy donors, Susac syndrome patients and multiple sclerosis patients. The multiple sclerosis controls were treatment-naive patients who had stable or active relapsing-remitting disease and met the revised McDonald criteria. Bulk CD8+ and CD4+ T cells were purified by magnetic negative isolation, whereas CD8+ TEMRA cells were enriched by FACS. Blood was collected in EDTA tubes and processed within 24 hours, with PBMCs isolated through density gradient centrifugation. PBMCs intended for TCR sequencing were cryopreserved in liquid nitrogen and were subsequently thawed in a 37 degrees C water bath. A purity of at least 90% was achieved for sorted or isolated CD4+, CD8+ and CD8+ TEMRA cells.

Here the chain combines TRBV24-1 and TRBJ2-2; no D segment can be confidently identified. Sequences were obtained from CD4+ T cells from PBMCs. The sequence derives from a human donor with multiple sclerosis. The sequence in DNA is TGTGCCACCAGTGATTGGGCCATGAACACCGGGGAGCTGTTTTTT. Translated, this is CATSDWAMNTGELFF.